This entry is about one TCR beta chain. Its antigen is currently unknown. Trimming left V 8 bases short and J 0 bases short, with 13 bases between. From germline, CDR1 is SNHLY and CDR2 FYNNEI. The CDR3 has 14 amino acids. The data were produced by immunoSEQ multiplex PCR, yet TCRdb's version contains in-frame clones alone and is incomplete. The sample lists 120,000 to 150,000 clones, approximately 89% occurring once. The sample originates from a study of T cell responses to AZD1222 COVID-19 vaccine. Study-wide results and limits: Baseline serology detected seropositivity in only six AZD1222 recipients. Donors were mostly white British, more females; clonal diversity possibly underestimated.

Both about-4-week and about-12-week second-dose recipients were combined. The sequence derives from an adult who received the AZD1222 COVID-19 vaccine. The sequencing used peripheral blood, collected 28 days after the second AZD1222 dose. The chain recombines TRBV2 with TRBJ1-2, with D maybe TRBD1 (6 bases). The CDR3 spells CASSEQGPNYGYTF. The CDR3 nucleotides read TGTGCCAGCTCAGAGCAGGGGCCTAACTATGGCTACACCTTC.